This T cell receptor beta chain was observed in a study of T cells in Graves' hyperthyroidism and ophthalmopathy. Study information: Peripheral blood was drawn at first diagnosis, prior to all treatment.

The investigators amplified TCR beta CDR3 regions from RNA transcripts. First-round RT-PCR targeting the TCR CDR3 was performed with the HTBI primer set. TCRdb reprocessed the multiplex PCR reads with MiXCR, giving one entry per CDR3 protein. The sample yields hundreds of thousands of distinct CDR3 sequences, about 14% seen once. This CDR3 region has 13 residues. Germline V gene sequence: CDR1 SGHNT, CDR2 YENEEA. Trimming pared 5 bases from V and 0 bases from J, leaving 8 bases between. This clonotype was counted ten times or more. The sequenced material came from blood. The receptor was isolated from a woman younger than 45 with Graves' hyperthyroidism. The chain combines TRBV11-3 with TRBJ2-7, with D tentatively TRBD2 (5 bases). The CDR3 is CASSPAGSYEQYF. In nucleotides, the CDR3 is TGTGCCAGCAGCCCCGCGGGCTCCTACGAGCAGTACTTC.